The 13 T cell receptor beta chains below all came from one sample that was sequenced in a study of radiation and T cells in renal cell carcinoma. Sequenced by immunoSEQ multiplex PCR; TCRdb stores in-frame clones only, minus some. The sample holds about 160,000 clones, 88% seen once. As for time point: baseline pretreatment blood. Specified treatment: 15 Gy SBRT to primary tumor, nephrectomy 4 weeks later. The starting material was blood, obtained from a patient whose treatment included radiotherapy and nephrectomy. The receptors were sampled from a woman in her sixties or seventies with renal cell carcinoma.

The rearrangement uses TRBV23-1 and TRBJ1-5; no clear D gene. TRBV23-1 is an open reading frame, and its role is uncertain. V was trimmed by 0 bases and J by 5 bases, leaving 11 bases between them. The CDR3 loop spans 15 amino acids. CDR3 DNA sequence: TGCGCCAGCAGTCAATCCTGGGTCGGGGATCAGCCCCAGCATTTT. This encodes CASSQSWVGDQPQHF.

The V and J genes are TRBV18 and TRBJ1-2; 7 nucleotides align to TRBD1. The germline CDR1 and CDR2 sequences are KGHSH and LQKENI. V lost 4 bases, J lost 3 bases, and 2 bases stayed unmatched. This CDR3 is built from 13 residues. CDR3 region: CASSLDRDYGYTF. The CDR3 DNA sequence: TGTGCCAGCTCACTAGACAGGGACTATGGCTACACCTTC.

For the CDR3, the DNA is TGTGCCAGCAGCTTAGCAGCTAGCGCTATTTGGGGAGGGGAGCAGTACTTC. Translating it yields CASSLAASAIWGGEQYF. The chain links TRBV7-2 to TRBJ2-7, with TRBD2 matching 7 bases. The CDR3 is made up of 17 amino acids. CDR1 SGHTA and CDR2 FQGNSA come from the germline V gene. The V segment lost 0 bases and the J segment 7 bases; nucleotides outside the gene matches: 15.

The chain employs TRBV11-2 and TRBJ2-5; D gene ambiguous. V shed 0 bases and J shed 1 base, with 9 bases lying between them. Germline CDR1 and CDR2: SGHAT and FQNNGV. CDR3 length: 15 amino acids. CDR3 coding DNA: TGTGCCAGCAGCTTAGAACGTAGAACCCAAGAGACCCAGTACTTC. It specifies CASSLERRTQETQYF.

The chain carries TRBV29-1 and TRBJ2-1; 11 bases match TRBD2. This CDR3 has 14 residues. From germline, CDR1 is SQVTM and CDR2 ANQGSEA. Unmatched junction bases numbered 6, after V lost 4 bases and J lost 7 bases. The CDR3 DNA reads TGCAGCGTTGGCTGGCTAGCGGGGGGTAATGAGCAGTTCTTC. Its protein is CSVGWLAGGNEQFF.

This clone was recorded once. The chain joins TRBV7-6 to TRBJ2-7; TRBD2 agrees at 7 bases. Germline V gene lookup returns CDR1 SGHVS and CDR2 FNYEAQ. Trimming cost V 5 bases and J 2 bases; bases outside gene matches: 6. The CDR3 covers 14 residues. CDR3 protein: CASSAGTKAYEQYF. The CDR3 DNA reads as TGTGCCAGCAGCGCCGGGACTAAGGCCTACGAGCAGTACTTC.

The chain has TRBV5-8 and TRBJ1-5; no firm D call. The V end lost 4 bases, the J end lost 10 bases, and 6 bases lay between the germline ends. Per germline, CDR1 SGHTS and CDR2 YDEGEE. This CDR3 has 10 residues. The CDR3 DNA reads TGTGCCAGCAGCCTCCGCCCCCAGCATTTT. This encodes CASSLRPQHF.

The CDR3 protein is CASSLVQGPTEAFF. The CDR3 nucleotides read TGTGCCAGCAGCTTAGTACAGGGGCCCACTGAAGCTTTCTTT. This chain links TRBV7-9 with TRBJ1-1; 7 nucleotides agree with TRBD1. CDR3 size: 14 residues. Germline values: CDR1 SEHNR, CDR2 FQNEAQ (reference sequence). V lost 1 base and J lost 4; bases outside the gene matches: 3.

This sequence joins TRBV6-5 and TRBJ1-1; 10 bases match TRBD1. With V trimmed by 7 bases and J by 2 bases, 7 bases remained unmatched. Germline values: CDR1 MNHEY, CDR2 SVGAGI. This CDR3 region has 15 residues. CDR3 loop: CASTEGTGVNTEAFF. The CDR3 region has the DNA TGTGCCAGCACCGAAGGGACAGGGGTAAACACTGAAGCTTTCTTT.

The table lists this clone with a few counts. The chain has TRBV5-6 and TRBJ1-5; D is unresolved. The CDR3 totals 15 residues. Between the trimmed V and J ends, which lost 2 bases and 1 base, there was a span of 10 bases. From germline, CDR1 is SGHDT and CDR2 YYEEEE. The CDR3 sequence is CASSFRSSSNQPQHF. CDR3 in DNA: TGTGCCAGCAGCTTTCGGTCGAGCAGCAATCAGCCCCAGCATTTT.

The chain's CDR3 is CASSSPGIHNEQFF. The CDR3 DNA reads TGTGCCAGTAGCAGTCCGGGGATCCACAATGAGCAGTTCTTC. The genes are TRBV19 and TRBJ2-1, with D tentatively TRBD2 (5 bases). Looked up from germline, CDR1 is LNHDA and CDR2 is SQIVND (reference sequence). The CDR3 sequence is 14 residues long. V was clipped by 6 bases and J by 5 bases, with 14 bases between them.

The rearrangement joins TRBV7-2 to TRBJ2-7; D remains ambiguous. Germline values: CDR1 SGHTA, CDR2 FQGNSA. CDR3 length: 13 amino acids. Trimming took 1 base from V and 7 from J, leaving 11 bases between them. The CDR3 DNA sequence: TGTGCCAGCAGCTTAGGACCCCTTGGGGAGCAGTACTTC. It translates to CASSLGPLGEQYF.

The chain employs TRBV2 and TRBJ1-5, with D tentatively TRBD1 (5 bases). V lost 3 bases and J 5 bases, leaving 14 bases between the germline ends. This CDR3 has 15 residues. Germline V CDR1 and CDR2: SNHLY, FYNNEI. CDR3 residues: CASSEVQGQHQPQHF. The CDR3 nucleotides read TGTGCCAGCAGTGAGGTCCAGGGCCAACATCAGCCCCAGCATTTT.